The 24 T cell receptor beta chains presented below share a single source sample, sequenced in a study of blood T cells in healthy people across ages (dated by TCRdb to the mid-2010s). Libraries were made using 5' RACE. TCRdb records Illumina HiSeq 2500 as the sequencer. The second PCR ran for roughly 7 to 12 cycles and used a J-beta primer mix along with a sample-barcoded 5' primer. TCRdb reprocessing: public reads trimmed at Q25 with fastp, clones called with MiXCR, in-frame beta chains kept. For every CDR3 protein sequence, its rows merge into one entry that carries the most common genes and DNA. Recorded for this sample are 780,000 or so distinct CDR3 sequences; roughly 25% of them occurred a single time. The ten largest clones represent approximately 3.7% of the sample. This sample also appeared in a second study, on T cells of mothers and their children.

The sequencing sample was made of blood. These receptors originate from a boy aged 5-17 years in good health.

The chain joins TRBV4-3 to TRBJ1-2; 7 bases map to TRBD1. After removal of 0 bases from V and 4 bases from J, the junction contained 5 bases not matched to a gene. Germline V gene lookup returns CDR1 LGHNA and CDR2 YSLEER. CDR3 length equals 15 residues. CDR3 amino acids: CASSQDTGDGYGYTF. CDR3 bases: TGCGCCAGCAGCCAAGATACAGGGGACGGCTATGGCTACACCTTC.

This sequence joins TRBV29-1 and TRBJ2-6; unclear D gene. The CDR3 runs 13 residues. With 7 bases removed from V and 2 bases from J, the gap between germline ends came to 9 bases. Germline assignment: CDR1 SQVTM and CDR2 ANQGSEA. CDR3 amino acids: CSGKAAGANVLTF. The CDR3, as DNA: TGCAGCGGTAAGGCGGCTGGGGCCAACGTCCTGACTTTC.

The genes are TRBV12-3 or TRBV12-4 and TRBJ1-3, with D unresolved. The CDR3 is 12 residues long. The ends were cut back, 3 bases at V and 9 bases at J, with 9 bases in the middle. CDR3 amino acids: CASSFSTSTIYF. The CDR3 DNA is TGTGCCAGCAGTTTCTCGACGAGCACCATATATTTT.

The chain couples TRBV18 to TRBJ2-5, with D maybe TRBD1 (6 bases). The germline V and J ends were trimmed by 4 bases and 2 bases, with 11 bases remaining between them. The CDR3 is 14 amino acids. Germline V gene lookup returns CDR1 KGHSH and CDR2 LQKENI. The CDR3 reads CASSRGGQQETQYF. The CDR3 DNA is TGTGCCAGCTCACGTGGAGGACAGCAAGAGACCCAGTACTTC. Full variable domain (remainder filled in from reference TRBV18 and TRBJ2-5): NAGVMQNPRHLVRRRGQEARLRCSPMKGHSHVYWYRQLPEEGLKFMVYLQKENIIDESGMPKERFSAEFPKEGPSILRIQQVVRGDSAAYFCASSRGGQQETQYFGPGTRLLVL.

This rearrangement joins TRBV5-1 to TRBJ2-7; D ambiguous. This CDR3 region has 16 residues. V lost 0 bases and J 0 bases, leaving 13 bases between the germline ends. CDR1 and CDR2 (germline): SGHRS, YFSETQ. CDR3 bases: TGCGCCAGCAGCTTGGCCGACACTATGAGCTCCTACGAGCAGTACTTC. It specifies CASSLADTMSSYEQYF.

The chain uses TRBV11-2 and TRBJ2-7; D gene ambiguous. Deletions cut 5 bases from V and 1 base from J, with 12 bases between. Per germline, CDR1 SGHAT and CDR2 FQNNGV. CDR3 length: 14 residues. The CDR3 DNA follows: TGTGCCAGCAGCCCCGCACCCAGGTCCTACGAGCAGTACTTC. It codes for CASSPAPRSYEQYF.

This clonotype was picked up a small number of times. CDR3 in DNA: TGTGCCAGCAGCTTAGGGGGCGGGTACCATGGCTACACCTTC. Its translation: CASSLGGGYHGYTF. The rearrangement links TRBV13 to TRBJ1-2; D uncertain. Trimming removed 0 bases from V and 6 bases from J, with 11 bases in between. This CDR3 contains 14 residues. The V gene's germline CDR1 is PRHDT and CDR2 FYEKMQ (reference sequence).

The rearrangement joins TRBV15 to TRBJ2-5; 8 positions match TRBD1. Germline CDR1 is LNHNV and CDR2 is YYDKDF (reference sequence). Germline trimming cut 0 bases from V and 4 bases from J; bases unmatched to any gene: 4. The CDR3 is made up of 15 amino acids. The CDR3 is CATSRDRGLGETQYF. The CDR3 DNA is TGTGCCACCAGCAGAGACAGGGGGCTTGGAGAGACCCAGTACTTC.

The chain has TRBV4-3 and TRBJ2-1; 8 nucleotides line up with TRBD2. Germline CDR1 reads LGHNA; CDR2 reads YSLEER. V shed 0 bases, J shed 3 bases, and the junction held 7 bases outside the gene matches. The CDR3 has 17 residues. The CDR3 nucleotides read TGCGCCAGCAGCCAAGATCGCCGAGCGGGAGTCTACAATGAGCAGTTCTTC. Protein sequence: CASSQDRRAGVYNEQFF.

This clonotype turned up a few times. The chain links TRBV29-1 to TRBJ2-5; the match to TRBD2 covers 8 bases. After removal of 3 bases from V and 4 bases from J, the junction contained 16 bases not matched to a gene. Germline V gene sequence: CDR1 SQVTM, CDR2 ANQGSEA. The CDR3 spans 17 residues. CDR3 DNA sequence: TGCAGCGTTGACGGCGGTAGCGGGATTAATTGGGGAGAGACCCAGTACTTC. Translation gives CSVDGGSGINWGETQYF.

The rearrangement joins TRBV29-1 to TRBJ1-4; TRBD1 matches at 7 bases. V dropped 7 bases and J dropped 7; count of bases not matched to a gene: 12. Germline loops: CDR1 SQVTM, CDR2 ANQGSEA. The CDR3 is 14 amino acids. The CDR3 sequence: CSDEGGGRGEKLFF. In DNA form, the CDR3 reads TGCAGCGACGAAGGGGGCGGGAGAGGTGAAAAACTGTTTTTT.

The chain couples TRBV7-8 to TRBJ1-1; no definite D call. Trimming stripped 1 base from V and 10 bases from J, with 13 bases between. This CDR3 is built from 13 residues. The germline CDR1 and CDR2 sequences are SGHVS and FQNEAQ. CDR3 bases: TGTGCCAGCAGCTTAGAAAGGCGACTTGGAGCTTTCTTT. Its translation is CASSLERRLGAFF.

A few counts support this clonotype. This chain links TRBV7-2 with TRBJ2-1, with D possibly being TRBD2 (5 bases). The CDR3 is made up of 13 amino acids. V shed 3 bases and J shed 8 bases, with 11 bases lying between them. The germline V gene has CDR1 SGHTA and CDR2 FQGNSA. CDR3 DNA sequence: TGTGCCAGCAGCTTCAGGTCGCGGGATGAGCAGTTCTTC. It specifies CASSFRSRDEQFF. The full variable domain, rest sourced from reference TRBV7-2 and TRBJ2-1, is GAGVSQSPSNKVTEKGKDVELRCDPISGHTALYWYRQSLGQGLEFLIYFQGNSAPDKSGLPSDRFSAERTGGSVSTLTIQRTQQEDSAVYLCASSFRSRDEQFFGPGTRLTVL.

This clonotype was seen a handful of times. The chain is built from TRBV7-9 and TRBJ2-1; either TRBD1 or TRBD2 may fit D (5 bases each). From germline, CDR1 is SEHNR and CDR2 FQNEAQ (reference sequence). This CDR3 contains 13 residues. The germline V and J ends were trimmed by 6 bases and 9 bases, with 15 bases remaining between them. The CDR3 protein is CASSWQGEGEQFF. The DNA for the CDR3 is TGTGCCAGCAGTTGGCAGGGCGAGGGTGAGCAGTTCTTC.

This clonotype was detected only a few times. J is TRBJ1-2 and V is TRBV7-2; D is undetermined. Germline loops: CDR1 SGHTA, CDR2 FQGNSA. The CDR3 totals 13 residues. V was clipped by 1 base and J by 8 bases, with 11 bases between them. The CDR3 sequence is CASSLVGSEGYTF. The CDR3 nucleotides are TGTGCCAGCAGCTTAGTGGGGTCGGAGGGCTACACCTTC.

Here the CDR3 DNA reads TGTGCCAGCAGCGCGGCCCAGACCTCCTACAATGAGCAGTTCTTC. It is translated as CASSAAQTSYNEQFF. The chain joins TRBV6-4 to TRBJ2-1; no reliable D call. The V end was cut by 6 bases, the J end by 0 bases, with 12 bases between. From germline, CDR1 is MRHNA and CDR2 SNTAGT. The length of the CDR3 is 15 residues.

The V gene is TRBV2, the J gene TRBJ2-1; a possible D gene is TRBD2 (5 bases). Between the trimmed V and J ends, which lost 6 bases and 6 bases, there was a span of 12 bases. Germline V gene lookup returns CDR1 SNHLY and CDR2 FYNNEI. The CDR3 has 13 amino acids. CDR3 coding DNA: TGTGCCAGCAGCACGGGGTCTCTCAATGAGCAGTTCTTC. Amino acid sequence: CASSTGSLNEQFF. Based on the CDR3 plus reference TRBV2 and TRBJ2-1, the full variable domain is EPEVTQTPSHQVTQMGQEVILRCVPISNHLYFYWYRQILGQKVEFLVSFYNNEISEKSEIFDDQFSVERPDGSNFTLKIRSTKLEDSAMYFCASSTGSLNEQFFGPGTRLTVL.

There are a few counts of this clonotype. The V and J genes are TRBV6-5 and TRBJ1-2; possibly TRBD1 for D (5 bases). The CDR3 runs to 12 residues. Germline lookup yields CDR1 MNHEY and CDR2 SVGAGI. The ends were cut back, 6 bases at V and 2 bases at J, with 7 bases in the middle. CDR3 DNA: TGTGCCAGCAGACAGGCGAACTATGGCTACACCTTC. Protein sequence: CASRQANYGYTF.

The chain links TRBV7-9 to TRBJ2-5; TRBD2 agrees at 7 bases. V was clipped by 5 bases and J by 3 bases; unmatched bases: 9. This CDR3 has 15 residues. Germline CDR1 and CDR2: SEHNR and FQNEAQ (reference sequence). The CDR3 loop reads CASSPRTSWEETQYF. In DNA form, the CDR3 reads TGTGCCAGCAGCCCCCGGACTAGTTGGGAAGAGACCCAGTACTTC.

This clonotype was observed a few times. Given the absence of the conserved phenylalanine or tryptophan at the CDR3 end, a read error is likely. The genes are TRBV27 and TRBJ1-2; the D is unclear. CDR1 and CDR2 from the germline V gene are MNHEY and SMNVEV (reference sequence). This CDR3 spans 15 amino acids. V lost 7 bases, J lost 8 bases, and 23 bases lay in between. CDR3 sequence reads: CASNYARGDSSGYTI. The CDR3 DNA follows: TGTGCCAGCAACTATGCCCGCGGTGATAGTAGCGGCTACACCATC.

The V gene is TRBV7-9, the J gene TRBJ2-7; 8 bases agree with TRBD2. Germline lookup yields CDR1 SEHNR and CDR2 FQNEAQ (reference sequence). The CDR3 length is 15 residues. With V trimmed by 5 bases and J by 2 bases, 8 bases remained unmatched. In DNA form, the CDR3 reads TGTGCCAGCAGCCCGACGGGGGGGGTCCCCTACGAGCAGTACTTC. Residues: CASSPTGGVPYEQYF.

The chain is built from TRBV4-1 and TRBJ1-3; no clear D. Germline assignment: CDR1 MGHRA and CDR2 YSYEKL. The CDR3 runs 15 residues. V lost 6 bases to trimming and J lost 0 bases, with 12 bases between them. The DNA of the CDR3 is TGCGCCAGCAGAGAGGGCCTGAGCTCTGGAAACACCATATATTTT. Translated: CASREGLSSGNTIYF.

The table lists this clonotype with a few counts. The genes are TRBV4-3 and TRBJ2-6; D uncertain. The CDR3 is 17 residues long. V lost 3 bases and J lost 0, with 12 bases in between. Germline V gives CDR1 LGHNA, CDR2 YSLEER. This CDR3 is CASSHPRTASGANVLTF. CDR3 bases: TGCGCCAGCAGCCACCCCCGGACGGCCTCTGGGGCCAACGTCCTGACTTTC.

The V and J genes are TRBV28 and TRBJ1-3; no clear D. Germline V gives CDR1 MDHEN, CDR2 SYDVKM. This CDR3 comprises 16 residues. Trimming shortened V by 5 bases and J by 0 bases, and 14 bases separated the two germline ends. In DNA, the CDR3 is TGTGCCAGCAGTCCTACCCCAGGAACCTCTGGAAACACCATATATTTT. As protein: CASSPTPGTSGNTIYF.